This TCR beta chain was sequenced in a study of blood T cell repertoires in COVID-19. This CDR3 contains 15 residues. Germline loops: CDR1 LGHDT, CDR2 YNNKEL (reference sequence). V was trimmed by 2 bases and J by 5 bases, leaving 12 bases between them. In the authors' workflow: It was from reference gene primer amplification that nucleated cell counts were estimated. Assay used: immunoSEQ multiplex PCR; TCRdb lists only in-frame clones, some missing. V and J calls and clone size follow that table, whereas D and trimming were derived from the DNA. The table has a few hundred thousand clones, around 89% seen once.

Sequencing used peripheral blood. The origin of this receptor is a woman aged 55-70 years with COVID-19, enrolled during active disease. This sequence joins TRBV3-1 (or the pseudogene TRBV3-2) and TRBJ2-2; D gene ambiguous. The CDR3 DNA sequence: TGTGCCAGCAGCCAATCACTGGTACGGACCGGGGAGCTGTTTTTT. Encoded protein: CASSQSLVRTGELFF.